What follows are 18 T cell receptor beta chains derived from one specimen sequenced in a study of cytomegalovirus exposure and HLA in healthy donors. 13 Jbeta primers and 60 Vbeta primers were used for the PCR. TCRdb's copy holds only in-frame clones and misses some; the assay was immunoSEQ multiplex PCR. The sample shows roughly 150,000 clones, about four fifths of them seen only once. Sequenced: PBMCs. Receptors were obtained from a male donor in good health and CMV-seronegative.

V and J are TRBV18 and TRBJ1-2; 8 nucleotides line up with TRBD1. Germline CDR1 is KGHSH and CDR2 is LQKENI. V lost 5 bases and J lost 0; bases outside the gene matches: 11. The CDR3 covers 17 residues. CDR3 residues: CASSSSRQGTTNYGYTF. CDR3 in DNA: TGTGCCAGCTCATCTTCTCGACAGGGGACGACTAACTATGGCTACACCTTC.

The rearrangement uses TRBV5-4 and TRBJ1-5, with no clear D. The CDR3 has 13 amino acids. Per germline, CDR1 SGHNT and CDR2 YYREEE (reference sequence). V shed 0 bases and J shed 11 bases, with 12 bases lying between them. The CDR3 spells CASSLDEGSAQHF. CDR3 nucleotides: TGTGCCAGCAGCTTGGATGAGGGTTCAGCCCAGCATTTT.

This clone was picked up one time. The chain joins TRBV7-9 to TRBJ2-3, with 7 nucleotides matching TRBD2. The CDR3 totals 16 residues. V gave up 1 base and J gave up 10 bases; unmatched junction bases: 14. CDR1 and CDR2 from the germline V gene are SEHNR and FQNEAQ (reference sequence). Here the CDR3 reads CASSLDTSALTHAQYF. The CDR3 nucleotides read TGTGCCAGCAGCTTAGATACTAGCGCCCTGACCCATGCGCAGTATTTT.

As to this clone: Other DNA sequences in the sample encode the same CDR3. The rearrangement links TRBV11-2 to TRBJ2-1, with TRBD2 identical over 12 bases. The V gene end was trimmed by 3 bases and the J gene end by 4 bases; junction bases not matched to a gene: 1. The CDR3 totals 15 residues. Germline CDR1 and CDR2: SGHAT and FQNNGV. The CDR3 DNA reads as TGTGCCAGCAGCTTCGGGACTAGCGGGTACAATGAGCAGTTCTTC. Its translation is CASSFGTSGYNEQFF.

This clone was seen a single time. CDR3 nucleotide sequence: TGTGCCAGCACGAGAGGCGAGACGGGCACCGGGGAGCTGTTTTTT. Its protein product is CASTRGETGTGELFF. The chain carries TRBV9 and TRBJ2-2; D is unresolved. The V and J ends lost 6 bases and 4 bases respectively, with 16 bases between them. In germline, CDR1 is SGDLS, CDR2 YYNGEE. The CDR3 contains 15 residues.

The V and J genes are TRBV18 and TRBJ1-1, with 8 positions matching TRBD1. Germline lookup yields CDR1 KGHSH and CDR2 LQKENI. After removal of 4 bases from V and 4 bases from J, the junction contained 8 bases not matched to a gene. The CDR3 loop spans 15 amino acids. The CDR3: CASSHSRQGTTEAFF. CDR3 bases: TGTGCCAGCTCACACTCGCGACAGGGGACCACTGAAGCTTTCTTT.

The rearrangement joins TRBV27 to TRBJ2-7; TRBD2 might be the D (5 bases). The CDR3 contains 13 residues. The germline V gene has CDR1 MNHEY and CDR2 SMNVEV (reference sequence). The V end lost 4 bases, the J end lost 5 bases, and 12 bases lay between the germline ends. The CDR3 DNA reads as TGTGCCAGCAGTTCGGCTAGCATCGACGAGCAGTACTTC. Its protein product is CASSSASIDEQYF.

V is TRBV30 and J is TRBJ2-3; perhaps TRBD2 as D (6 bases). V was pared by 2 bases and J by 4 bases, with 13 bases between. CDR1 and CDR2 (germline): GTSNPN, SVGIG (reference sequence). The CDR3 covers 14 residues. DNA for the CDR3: TGTGCCTGGAGTTGGGGCAGCGGGCCAGATACGCAGTATTTT. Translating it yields CAWSWGSGPDTQYF. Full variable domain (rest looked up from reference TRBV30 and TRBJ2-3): SQTIHQWPATLVQPVGSPLSLECTVEGTSNPNLYWYRQAAGRGLQLLFYSVGIGQISSEVPQNLSASRPQDRQFILSSKKLLLSDSGFYLCAWSWGSGPDTQYFGPGTRLTVL.

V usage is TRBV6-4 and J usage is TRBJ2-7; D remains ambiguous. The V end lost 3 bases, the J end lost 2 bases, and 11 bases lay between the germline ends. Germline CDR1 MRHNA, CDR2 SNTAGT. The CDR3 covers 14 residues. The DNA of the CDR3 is TGTGCCAGCAGTGAGGAAGTGGGCCCCTACGAGCAGTACTTC. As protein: CASSEEVGPYEQYF.

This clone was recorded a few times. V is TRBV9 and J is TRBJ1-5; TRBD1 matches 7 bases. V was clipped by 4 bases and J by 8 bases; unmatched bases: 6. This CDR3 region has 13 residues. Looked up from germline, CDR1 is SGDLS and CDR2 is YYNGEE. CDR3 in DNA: TGTGCCAGCAGCCTAGAGGGGGCTGAGCCCCAGCATTTT. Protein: CASSLEGAEPQHF.

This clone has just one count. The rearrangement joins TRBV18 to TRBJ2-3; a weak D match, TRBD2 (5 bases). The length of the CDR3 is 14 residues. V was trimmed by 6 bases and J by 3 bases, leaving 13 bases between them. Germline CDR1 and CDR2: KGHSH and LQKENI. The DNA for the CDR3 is TGTGCCAGCTCGAGAGGGAGTTTAACAGATACGCAGTATTTT. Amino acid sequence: CASSRGSLTDTQYF.

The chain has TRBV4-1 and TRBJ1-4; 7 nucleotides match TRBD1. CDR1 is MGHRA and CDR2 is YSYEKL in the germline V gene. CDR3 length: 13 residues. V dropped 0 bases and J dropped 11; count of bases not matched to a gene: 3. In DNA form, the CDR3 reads TGCGCCAGCAGCCAAGACGTAGGGGGCAAACTGTTTTTT. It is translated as CASSQDVGGKLFF.

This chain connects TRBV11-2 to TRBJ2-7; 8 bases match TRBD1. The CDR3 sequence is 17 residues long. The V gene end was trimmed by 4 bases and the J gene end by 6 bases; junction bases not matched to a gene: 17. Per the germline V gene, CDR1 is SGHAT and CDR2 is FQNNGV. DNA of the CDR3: TGTGCCAGCAGCTACTACCTAGGACAGGGATATTTCAGCGAGCAGTACTTC. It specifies CASSYYLGQGYFSEQYF.

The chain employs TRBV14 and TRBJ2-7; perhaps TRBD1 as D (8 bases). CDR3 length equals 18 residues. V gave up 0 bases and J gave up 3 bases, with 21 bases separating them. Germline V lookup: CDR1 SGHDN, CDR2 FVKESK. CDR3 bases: TGTGCCAGCAGCCAAGATCCCTCCAGGACAGGGAGGGACTACGAGCAGTACTTC. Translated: CASSQDPSRTGRDYEQYF.

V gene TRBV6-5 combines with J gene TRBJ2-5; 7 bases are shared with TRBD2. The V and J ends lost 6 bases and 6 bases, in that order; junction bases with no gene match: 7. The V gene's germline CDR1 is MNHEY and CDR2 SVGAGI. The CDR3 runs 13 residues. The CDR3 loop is CASSKGLRQTQYF. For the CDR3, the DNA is TGTGCCAGCAGCAAGGGACTACGGCAGACCCAGTACTTC.

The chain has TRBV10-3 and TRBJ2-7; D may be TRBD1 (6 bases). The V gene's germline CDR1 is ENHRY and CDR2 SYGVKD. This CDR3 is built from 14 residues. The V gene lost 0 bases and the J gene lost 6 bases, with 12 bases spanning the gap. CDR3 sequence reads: CAISESRTAREQYF. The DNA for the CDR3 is TGTGCCATCAGTGAGTCAAGGACAGCTCGCGAGCAGTACTTC.

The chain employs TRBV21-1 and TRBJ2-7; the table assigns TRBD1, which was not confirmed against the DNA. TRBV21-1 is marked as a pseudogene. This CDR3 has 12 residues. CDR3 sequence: CASSRDTYEQYF. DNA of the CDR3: TGTGCCAGCAGCCGGGACACCTACGAGCAGTACTTC.

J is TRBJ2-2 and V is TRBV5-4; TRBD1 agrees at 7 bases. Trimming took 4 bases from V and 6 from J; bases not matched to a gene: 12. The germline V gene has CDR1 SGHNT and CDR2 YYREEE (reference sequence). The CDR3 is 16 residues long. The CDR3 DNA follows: TGTGCCAGCAGCAGACAGGGTTCTGGATCCGCCGGGGAGCTGTTTTTT. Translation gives CASSRQGSGSAGELFF.